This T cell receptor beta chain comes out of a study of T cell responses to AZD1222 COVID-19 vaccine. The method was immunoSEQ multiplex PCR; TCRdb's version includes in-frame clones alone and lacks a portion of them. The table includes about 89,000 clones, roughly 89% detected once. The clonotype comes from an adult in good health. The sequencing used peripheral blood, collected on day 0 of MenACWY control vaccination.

The chain's CDR3 is CASSPDPGETQYF. The CDR3, as DNA: TGTGCCAGTAGTCCGGACCCTGGGGAGACCCAGTACTTC. The V call is TRBV19, the J call TRBJ2-5; no reliable D call. Trimming left V 5 bases short and J 5 bases short, with 12 bases between. The CDR3 has 13 residues. Germline CDR1 LNHDA, CDR2 SQIVND (reference sequence).